A single sample is the source of the 5 T cell receptor beta chains below, sequenced in a study of cytomegalovirus exposure and HLA in healthy donors. The assay was immunoSEQ multiplex PCR, and TCRdb's table has in-frame clones only and misses some. Seen here are fewer than 120,000 clones, roughly 90% observed once, and the top ten hold approximately 1.4%. Sequencing was done on a sample of PBMCs. The receptors come from a woman aged 30 to 39 in good health and CMV-seropositive.

V is TRBV5-4 and J is TRBJ1-2; D gene ambiguous. The CDR3 is 14 amino acids. Germline loops: CDR1 SGHNT, CDR2 YYREEE (reference sequence). Trimming removed 1 base at V and 4 bases at J, with 11 bases between. The CDR3 DNA reads as TGTGCCAGCAGCTTGAATCTACCAGGCTATGGCTACACCTTC. Translated, it gives CASSLNLPGYGYTF.

This chain connects TRBV4-2 to TRBJ1-1, with D perhaps TRBD1 (5 bases). V was trimmed by 0 bases and J by 2 bases, leaving 10 bases between them. Germline lookup yields CDR1 LGHNA and CDR2 YNFKEQ. The CDR3 contains 15 residues. CDR3 coding DNA: TGTGCCAGCAGCCAAGATCACAGGAAAAACACTGAAGCTTTCTTT. Residues: CASSQDHRKNTEAFF.

This clone has just one count. V is TRBV5-1 and J is TRBJ2-5; 9 positions agree with TRBD1. This CDR3 has 14 amino acids. The V gene end was trimmed by 1 base and the J gene end by 5 bases; junction bases not matched to a gene: 3. The germline V gene encodes CDR1 SGHRS and CDR2 YFSETQ. CDR3 amino acids: CASSLTGGRETQYF. CDR3 nucleotide sequence: TGCGCCAGCAGCTTGACAGGGGGCCGTGAGACCCAGTACTTC.

This clone was picked up one time. The rearrangement joins TRBV9 to TRBJ2-7; perhaps TRBD2 as D (5 bases). The length of the CDR3 is 15 residues. V gave up 0 bases and J gave up 2 bases, with 12 bases separating them. Germline V CDR1 and CDR2: SGDLS, YYNGEE. CDR3 nucleotide sequence: TGTGCCAGCAGCGTAGGAGGGTCCACAACCTACGAGCAGTACTTC. It encodes CASSVGGSTTYEQYF.

V is TRBV2 and J is TRBJ1-1; 10 bases line up with TRBD1. This CDR3 is 13 amino acids long. From germline, CDR1 is SNHLY and CDR2 FYNNEI. V lost 6 bases to trimming and J lost 7 bases; unmatched junction nucleotides: 5. CDR3 protein: CASRGQGIFEAFF. The CDR3 nucleotides read TGTGCCAGCAGGGGACAGGGGATATTTGAAGCTTTCTTT.